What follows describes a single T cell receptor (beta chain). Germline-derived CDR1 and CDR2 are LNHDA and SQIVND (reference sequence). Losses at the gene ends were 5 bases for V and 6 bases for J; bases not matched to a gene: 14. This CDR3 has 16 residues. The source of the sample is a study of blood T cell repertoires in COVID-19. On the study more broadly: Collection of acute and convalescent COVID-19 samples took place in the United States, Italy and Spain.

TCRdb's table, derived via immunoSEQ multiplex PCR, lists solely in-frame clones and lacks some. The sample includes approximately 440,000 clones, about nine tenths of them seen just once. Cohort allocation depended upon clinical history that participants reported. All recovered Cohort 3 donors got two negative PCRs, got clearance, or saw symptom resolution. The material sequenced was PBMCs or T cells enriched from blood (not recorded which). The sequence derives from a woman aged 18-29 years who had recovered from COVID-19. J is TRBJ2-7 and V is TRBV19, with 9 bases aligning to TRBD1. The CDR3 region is CASSVLPGQGLSEQYF. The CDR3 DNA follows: TGTGCCAGTAGTGTCCTACCGGGACAGGGTTTAAGCGAGCAGTACTTC.